The source of this TCR beta chain is a study of T cell repertoires in cytomegalovirus infection. Comments on this clonotype: Antigen: not known. Germline is not matched at one junction end, which may reflect a read error.

This CDR3 is 16 amino acids long. The germline V gene encodes CDR1 LGHNA and CDR2 YSLEER. TCRdb re-analysed the reads in MiXCR, keeping a single row per CDR3 protein. The table lists hundreds of thousands of distinct CDR3 sequences, under 55% of them singletons. This specimen was cultured PBMCs, taken from culture after CMV antigen stimulation. The TCR was taken from a human donor in good health (CMV status not recorded). Some clones in this sample may be carry-over from other donors' samples. The chain employs TRBV4-3 and TRBJ2-1; 8 bases map to TRBD2. The CDR3 region has the DNA TGCGCCAGCAGCCAGTTTGGACTAGCCTCCTCCAATGAGCAGTTCTTC. This encodes CASSQFGLASSNEQFF.